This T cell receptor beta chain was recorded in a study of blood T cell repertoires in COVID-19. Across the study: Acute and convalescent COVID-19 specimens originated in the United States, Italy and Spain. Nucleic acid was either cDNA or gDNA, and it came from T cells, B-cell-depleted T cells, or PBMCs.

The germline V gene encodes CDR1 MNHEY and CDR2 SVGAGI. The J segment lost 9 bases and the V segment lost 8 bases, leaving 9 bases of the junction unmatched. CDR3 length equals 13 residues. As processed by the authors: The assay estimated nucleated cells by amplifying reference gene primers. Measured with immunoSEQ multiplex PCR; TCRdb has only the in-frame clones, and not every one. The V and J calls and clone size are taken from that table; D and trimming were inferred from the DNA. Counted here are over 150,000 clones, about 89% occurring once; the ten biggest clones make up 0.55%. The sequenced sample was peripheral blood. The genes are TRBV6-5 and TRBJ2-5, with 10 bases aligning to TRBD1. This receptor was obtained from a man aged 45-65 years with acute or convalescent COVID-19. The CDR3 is CASSGTGVGAQYF. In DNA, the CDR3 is TGTGCCAGCTCCGGGACAGGGGTGGGGGCCCAGTACTTC.